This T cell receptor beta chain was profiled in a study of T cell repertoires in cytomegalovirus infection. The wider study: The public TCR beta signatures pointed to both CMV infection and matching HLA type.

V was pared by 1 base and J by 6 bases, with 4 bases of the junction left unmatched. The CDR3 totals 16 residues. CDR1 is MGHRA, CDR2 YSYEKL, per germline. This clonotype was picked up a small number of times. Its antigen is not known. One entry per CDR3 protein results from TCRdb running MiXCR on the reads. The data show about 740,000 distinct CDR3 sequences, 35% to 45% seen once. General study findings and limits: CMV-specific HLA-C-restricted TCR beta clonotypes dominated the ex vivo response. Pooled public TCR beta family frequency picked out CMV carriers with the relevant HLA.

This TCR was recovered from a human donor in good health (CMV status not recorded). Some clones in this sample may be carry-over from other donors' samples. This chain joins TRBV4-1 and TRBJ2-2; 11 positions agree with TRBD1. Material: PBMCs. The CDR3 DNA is TGCGCCAGCAGCCAAGTAGGGACAGGGGGGGCCGGGGAGCTGTTTTTT. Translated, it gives CASSQVGTGGAGELFF.